This T cell receptor (beta chain) derives from a study of identical twins. Study results and limitations: Zero-insertion analyses could be partly confounded by invariant MAIT and iNKT cells. There were fewer insertions in abundant cord blood beta clonotypes, but memory repertoires showed no such pattern. Twins showed weaker excess sharing in their beta out-of-frame sequences.

Comment on this clonotype: The target antigen is unknown.

This CDR3 has 14 amino acids. After removal of 7 bases from V and 5 bases from J, the junction contained 5 bases not matched to a gene. Germline assignment: CDR1 MGHDK and CDR2 SYGVNS. TCRdb analysed the 5' RACE reads with MiXCR anew, one entry per CDR3 protein. In the table there are some 590,000 distinct CDR3 sequences, around a tenth of which are singletons. Separately, the same data were catalogued under a study of yellow fever vaccine responses in identical twins.

This TCR came from a woman between 18 and 29 years old in good health. Sequenced sample: PBMCs. This chain uses TRBV25-1 with TRBJ1-4, with 9 bases that match TRBD1. The CDR3 bases are TGTGCCAGCACCTCGGGACAGGGAAATGAAAAACTGTTTTTT. Its protein is CASTSGQGNEKLFF.